This T cell receptor beta chain was captured in a study of graft-versus-host responses after intestinal transplantation. Across the study: For 2 to 4 years after anti-thymocyte globulin induction, all recipients took tacrolimus and steroids. Findings and limits, study-wide: Allografts of patients with graft-donor T cell macrochimerism showed high graft-versus-host to host-versus-graft clone ratios. An association linked early post-transplant HvG declines with peak circulating GvH clone levels. GvH clones detected in recipient marrow included some appearing first in ileum or blood.

Germline trimming cut 2 bases from V and 8 bases from J; bases unmatched to any gene: 12. The CDR3 extends over 17 amino acids. CDR1 and CDR2 (germline): MDHEN, SYDVKM. Note on this clone: The target antigen is unknown.

TCRdb's copy holds only in-frame clones and misses some; the assay was immunoSEQ multiplex PCR. The sample carries about 130,000 clones, 85% to 95% recorded once. This TCR was sampled from a human donor who received an intestinal transplant. The material was unstimulated CD4+ T cells sorted from spleen or lymph node cells, obtained before intestinal transplant. The chain couples TRBV28 to TRBJ2-1; 10 nucleotides align to TRBD2. CDR3 bases: TGTGCCAGCAGTTTACCTAGCGGGAGAGGTATTGGGGATGAGCAGTTCTTC. This sequence encodes CASSLPSGRGIGDEQFF. Full variable domain (outside the CDR3, taken from reference TRBV28 and TRBJ2-1): DVKVTQSSRYLVKRTGEKVFLECVQDMDHENMFWYRQDPGLGLRLIYFSYDVKMKEKGDIPEGYSVSREKKERFSLILESASTNQTSMYLCASSLPSGRGIGDEQFFGPGTRLTVL.